The clone carrying this TCR beta chain was seen a handful of times. The sample is drawn from a study of blood T cells in healthy people across ages. PCR was performed a second time for about 6 to 11 cycles using a sample-barcoded 5' primer and a J-beta primer mix. MiXCR was run by TCRdb on the 5' RACE reads, yielding one entry per CDR3 protein. The sample yields about 780,000 distinct CDR3 sequences, about a quarter seen once. Germline CDR1 is MDHEN and CDR2 is SYDVKM. Trimming at V came to 5 bases and at J to 7 bases, leaving 10 bases not matched to a gene. The CDR3 totals 15 residues. These data are also associated with another study on T cells of mothers and their children.

Material: blood. This TCR was sampled from a boy aged 5-17 years in good health. The J gene is TRBJ2-2, the V gene TRBV28; 7 nucleotides match TRBD1. The CDR3 region has the DNA TGTGCCAGCAGTCCTCGGACAGGTTCGGTCGGGGAGCTGTTTTTT. This gives the protein CASSPRTGSVGELFF. The whole variable domain, remainder taken from reference TRBV28 and TRBJ2-2, is DVKVTQSSRYLVKRTGEKVFLECVQDMDHENMFWYRQDPGLGLRLIYFSYDVKMKEKGDIPEGYSVSREKKERFSLILESASTNQTSMYLCASSPRTGSVGELFFGEGSRLTVL.